This T cell receptor beta chain appears in the sequencing data of a study of CD8+ T cells in alopecia areata. Trimming stripped 5 bases from V and 2 bases from J, with 7 bases between. The CDR3 is 11 amino acids. Germline assignment: CDR1 GTSNPN and CDR2 SVGIG (reference sequence). This clone is a singleton in its sample. Following RNA extraction, reverse transcription yielded cDNA that acted as the sequencing template. Sequencing used immunoSEQ multiplex PCR; TCRdb keeps in-frame clones, though not all of them. The repertoire holds fewer than 200,000 clones, with about 63% as singletons. The chain recombines TRBV30 with TRBJ2-7; no definite D call. This sample comprised CD4+ T cells sorted from blood, obtained at week 0. The source of this sequence is a human donor with alopecia areata. The CDR3 here is CAWGGPYEQYF. CDR3 bases: TGTGCCTGGGGTGGACCCTACGAGCAGTACTTC.